The 17 T cell receptor beta chains given below trace back to one sample, sequenced in a study of blood T cells in healthy people across ages. Alongside a J-beta primer mix, a sample-barcoded 5' primer served in a second PCR lasting roughly 6 to 11 cycles. TCRdb called the 5' RACE reads again in MiXCR, with one record for every CDR3 protein. This table has roughly 700,000 distinct CDR3 sequences, approximately 30% appearing once. Sequencing was performed on blood. The source is a woman older than 75 in good health.

This clonotype was seen a few times. With a much larger clone just one base away, this may be a read error. This rearrangement joins TRBV20-1 to TRBJ2-1, with 9 positions matching TRBD1. The CDR3 spans 15 residues. V gave up 2 bases and J gave up 9 bases; unmatched junction bases: 11. Germline assignment: CDR1 DFQATT and CDR2 SNEGSKA (reference sequence). The CDR3 is CSARNPGTGRSEQFF. The CDR3 bases are TGCAGTGCTAGAAATCCAGGGACAGGGAGGAGTGAGCAGTTCTTC.

This clonotype was seen repeatedly, ten times or more. This chain connects TRBV6-2 or TRBV6-3 to TRBJ2-5, with 11 bases that match TRBD1. V lost 6 bases, J lost 11 bases, and 14 bases stayed unmatched. Germline V gene data show CDR1 as MNHEY and CDR2 as SVGEGT. The CDR3 has 15 amino acids. CDR3 region: CASRNPGTGGREQYF. The DNA of the CDR3 is TGTGCCAGCAGAAACCCCGGGACAGGGGGGCGGGAGCAGTACTTC.

The sample holds many counts of this clonotype. A much larger clone differs by one base, so this may be a read error. CDR3 sequence (DNA): TGCAGTGCTCCCGGGTGGGGTCGGGATGAGCAGTACTTC. Translation gives CSAPGWGRDEQYF. This chain connects TRBV20-1 to TRBJ2-5, with D perhaps matching TRBD2 (5 bases). V shed 5 bases and J shed 11 bases, with 21 bases lying between them. The CDR3 is 13 residues long. CDR1 is DFQATT and CDR2 is SNEGSKA in the germline V gene (reference sequence).

This clonotype was detected only a few times. The V gene is TRBV5-1, the J gene TRBJ1-6; the D gene is possibly TRBD1 (5 bases). The CDR3 has 16 residues. The germline V gene encodes CDR1 SGHRS and CDR2 YFSETQ. V was clipped by 4 bases and J by 5 bases, with 16 bases between them. The DNA of the CDR3 is TGCGCCAGCAGCCCTCTAGGGACTTCTAATAATTCACCCCTCCACTTT. Protein product: CASSPLGTSNNSPLHF.

This clonotype showed up many times. V usage is TRBV5-8 and J usage is TRBJ2-7; D might be TRBD1 or TRBD2, each matching 5 bases. V lost 0 bases to trimming and J lost 5 bases, with 12 bases between them. Germline V gene sequence: CDR1 SGHTS, CDR2 YDEGEE. This CDR3 is 14 amino acids long. CDR3 nucleotide sequence: TGTGCCAGCAGCTTGGGAGGGGCTCGTCACGAGCAGTACTTC. Translating it yields CASSLGGARHEQYF.

In its sample, this clonotype was seen once. One end of the junction fails to match germline, which may point to a read error. The chain combines TRBV4-3 with TRBJ1-4; 8 bases match TRBD1. The V gene's germline CDR1 is LGHNA and CDR2 YSLEER. The CDR3 sequence is 16 residues long. As DNA, the CDR3 is TGCGCCAGCAGCCAAGATGGAACAGGGGGAGGTGAAAAACGGTTTTTT. Protein sequence: CASSQDGTGGGEKRFF.

This clonotype was counted many times. The chain combines TRBV7-2 with TRBJ2-2; no reliable D call. Germline V gene data show CDR1 as SGHTA and CDR2 as FQGNSA. Between the trimmed V and J ends, which lost 4 bases and 3 bases, there was a span of 3 bases. This CDR3 has 12 residues. CDR3 nucleotides: TGTGCCAGCAGCTACTACACCGGGGAGCTGTTTTTT. Translating it yields CASSYYTGELFF. The full variable domain, with the rest looked up from reference TRBV7-2 and TRBJ2-2, is GAGVSQSPSNKVTEKGKDVELRCDPISGHTALYWYRQSLGQGLEFLIYFQGNSAPDKSGLPSDRFSAERTGGSVSTLTIQRTQQEDSAVYLCASSYYTGELFFGEGSRLTVL.

This clonotype has at least ten counts. V is TRBV20-1 and J is TRBJ2-5, with D hard to call. Trimming removed 5 bases from V and 1 base from J, with 17 bases in between. The germline V gene has CDR1 DFQATT and CDR2 SNEGSKA (reference sequence). This CDR3 has 15 residues. This chain's CDR3 is CSAGDVERVQETQYF. The CDR3 nucleotides read TGCAGTGCTGGCGATGTAGAGCGCGTCCAAGAGACCCAGTACTTC.

On this clonotype itself: A read error may be the cause here, since a much bigger clone is one base away. The V call is TRBV10-3, the J call TRBJ1-2; D uncertain. V lost 6 bases and J 8 bases, leaving 16 bases between the germline ends. Germline V gene lookup returns CDR1 ENHRY and CDR2 SYGVKD. The CDR3 runs to 13 residues. The CDR3 DNA follows: TGTGCCATCAGGGACTTGGGCCTGGAGGGCTACACCTTC. This encodes CAIRDLGLEGYTF.

This clonotype was seen repeatedly, ten times or more. The rearrangement joins TRBV5-1 to TRBJ2-5, with 11 bases that match TRBD1. CDR1 is SGHRS and CDR2 is YFSETQ in the germline V gene. The V gene end was trimmed by 4 bases and the J gene end by 3 bases; junction bases not matched to a gene: 8. The CDR3 covers 16 residues. The CDR3 coding sequence is TGCGCCAGCAGCACTTCGGACAGGGGGCCTGAAGAGACCCAGTACTTC. This encodes CASSTSDRGPEETQYF.

A remark on this clonotype: This may come from a read error, since a much larger clone is one base off. The chain recombines TRBV7-2 with TRBJ2-3; D is perhaps TRBD1 or TRBD2 (7 bases each). CDR1 SGHTA and CDR2 FQGNSA come from the germline V gene. The CDR3 has 14 amino acids. Trimming removed 4 bases at V and 5 bases at J, with 13 bases between. The CDR3 nucleotides read TGTGCCAGCAGCTCCGCAGGGGGGGGAGATACGCAGTATTTT. It codes for CASSSAGGGDTQYF.

This rearrangement joins TRBV4-3 to TRBJ1-1; D is possibly TRBD1 (5 bases). V shed 2 bases and J shed 0 bases, with 13 bases lying between them. Germline V gene lookup returns CDR1 LGHNA and CDR2 YSLEER. CDR3 size: 16 residues. The CDR3 region is CASSQLSQGLNTEAFF. The CDR3, as DNA: TGCGCCAGCAGCCAACTCTCCCAGGGCCTGAACACTGAAGCTTTCTTT.

The sample holds a few counts of this clonotype. A much larger clone lies a single base off, so this may be a read error. The chain has TRBV5-1 and TRBJ2-5; D is possibly TRBD1 (6 bases). The assigned J gene may be wrong: the sequence end matches TRBJ2-1 better. This CDR3 spans 15 amino acids. Looked up from germline, CDR1 is SGHRS and CDR2 is YFSETQ. CDR3 in DNA: TGCGCCAGCAGCTTGTTGGGGGCTAAGGGAGAGACCCAGTTCTTC. It translates to CASSLLGAKGETQFF.

This clonotype was seen ten or more times. The chain combines TRBV7-3 with TRBJ2-1; 8 bases map to TRBD2. The CDR3 covers 15 residues. Germline V gives CDR1 SGHTA, CDR2 FQGTGA. Trimming cost V 3 bases and J 8 bases; bases outside gene matches: 9. The CDR3 protein is CASSFTGGARDEQFF. CDR3 DNA: TGTGCCAGCAGCTTTACCGGGGGGGCTAGGGATGAGCAGTTCTTC.

This clonotype came up many times. The chain links TRBV12-3 or TRBV12-4 to TRBJ1-2; 8 bases match TRBD1. V lost 11 bases and J lost 2; bases outside the gene matches: 13. This CDR3 has 15 amino acids. The CDR3 reads CASSGTGTGNYGYTF. The CDR3 DNA reads as TGTGCCTCTAGCGGTACCGGGACAGGAAACTATGGCTACACCTTC.

This clonotype was picked up a small number of times. The chain links TRBV20-1 to TRBJ1-6, with 10 bases lining up with TRBD1. V trimming: 7 bases; J trimming: 8 bases; junction bases outside the gene matches: 5. CDR1 is DFQATT and CDR2 is SNEGSKA in the germline V gene (reference sequence). The CDR3 extends over 13 amino acids. CDR3 in amino acids: CSGAGTGDSPLHF. For the CDR3, the DNA is TGCAGTGGGGCCGGGACAGGGGATTCACCCCTCCACTTT.

This clonotype was detected many times. The chain is built from TRBV9 and TRBJ2-7; D may be TRBD1 or TRBD2 (6 bases each). V shed 0 bases and J shed 3 bases, with 10 bases lying between them. The germline gives CDR1 SGDLS, CDR2 YYNGEE. The CDR3 sequence is 14 residues long. The CDR3 bases are TGTGCCAGCAGCGTAGACGGGGGCTTCTACGAGCAGTACTTC. Translated, it gives CASSVDGGFYEQYF.